Below are 18 T cell receptor beta chains sequenced from a single sample in a study of blood T cell repertoires in COVID-19. Data came from immunoSEQ multiplex PCR; TCRdb stores just in-frame clones and leaves some out. The profile shows around 190,000 clones, approximately 88% of them singletons. Sequenced sample: PBMCs or T cells enriched from blood (not recorded which). The receptor source for this set is a woman under 30 who had recovered from COVID-19.

As DNA, the CDR3 is TGTGCCAGCAGCGACGGGAATTGGATGAACACTGAAGCTTTCTTT. This translates into CASSDGNWMNTEAFF. The rearrangement uses TRBV7-9 and TRBJ1-1; no clear D gene. V was cut by 5 bases and J by 0 bases, with 13 bases left in between. Germline CDR1 SEHNR, CDR2 FQNEAQ (reference sequence). The CDR3 is 15 residues long.

The chain combines TRBV27 with TRBJ1-1; perhaps TRBD1 as D (5 bases). V lost 3 bases, J lost 0 bases, and 8 bases lay in between. CDR1 is MNHEY, CDR2 SMNVEV, per germline (reference sequence). CDR3 length equals 14 residues. The CDR3 DNA reads as TGTGCCAGCAGTTTTGGCAGGGTGAACACTGAAGCTTTCTTT. Residues: CASSFGRVNTEAFF.

This sequence joins TRBV28 and TRBJ2-2; D perhaps matches TRBD1 (6 bases). Deletions cut 3 bases from V and 3 bases from J, with 23 bases between. CDR1 and CDR2 from the germline V gene are MDHEN and SYDVKM. The CDR3 spans 19 residues. CDR3 protein: CASSFSQGILRLDTGELFF. The CDR3 DNA follows: TGTGCCAGCAGTTTTTCACAGGGAATACTCAGACTGGACACCGGGGAGCTGTTTTTT.

The chain employs TRBV7-9 and TRBJ2-1; D unresolved. This CDR3 region has 14 residues. V lost 0 bases to trimming and J lost 6 bases, with 9 bases between them. Germline V gene sequence: CDR1 SEHNR, CDR2 FQNEAQ (reference sequence). The DNA for the CDR3 is TGTGCCAGCAGCTTAGCTTCCGCTACCAATGAGCAGTTCTTC. Its protein product is CASSLASATNEQFF.

The sample holds a few counts of this clone. J is TRBJ2-3 and V is TRBV27; TRBD2 matches at 13 bases. CDR3 length: 17 residues. Losses at the gene ends were 4 bases for V and 6 bases for J; bases not matched to a gene: 10. Germline lookup yields CDR1 MNHEY and CDR2 SMNVEV (reference sequence). Written as DNA, the CDR3 is TGTGCCAGCAGTTCTATGGGACTAGCGGGATGGGGGGATACGCAGTATTTT. It translates to CASSSMGLAGWGDTQYF.

The J gene is TRBJ2-1, the V gene TRBV29-1, with TRBD1 as a possible D gene (5 bases). CDR3 length: 13 residues. With 4 bases removed from V and 5 bases from J, the gap between germline ends came to 12 bases. Per the germline V gene, CDR1 is SQVTM and CDR2 is ANQGSEA. Here the CDR3 DNA reads TGCAGCGTTGGACAGCAGTCCCACAATGAGCAGTTCTTC. Translating it yields CSVGQQSHNEQFF.

This clone appeared once. The chain combines TRBV7-9 with TRBJ1-5; TRBD1 might be the D (6 bases). Trimming removed 5 bases at V and 5 bases at J, with 19 bases between. The CDR3 consists of 16 residues. The germline gives CDR1 SEHNR, CDR2 FQNEAQ (reference sequence). CDR3 nucleotide sequence: TGTGCCAGCAGCCATACGGGGGGCGGGAGGGATCAGCCCCAGCATTTT. This codes for CASSHTGGGRDQPQHF.

V is TRBV5-5 and J is TRBJ2-7, with 12 bases matching TRBD2. The V segment lost 2 bases and the J segment 3 bases; nucleotides outside the gene matches: 0. Germline V CDR1 and CDR2: SGHKS, YYEKEE (reference sequence). This CDR3 has 14 amino acids. CDR3: CASSLLAGGYEQYF. The CDR3 DNA follows: TGTGCCAGCAGCTTACTAGCGGGAGGCTACGAGCAGTACTTC.

The gene calls are TRBV5-8 and TRBJ2-5, with D perhaps matching TRBD2 (6 bases). V lost 3 bases and J lost 0, with 12 bases in between. The CDR3 is made up of 15 amino acids. From germline, CDR1 is SGHTS and CDR2 YDEGEE. CDR3 DNA: TGTGCCAGCAGCTCTAATGGGGGGTACCAAGAGACCCAGTACTTC. As protein: CASSSNGGYQETQYF. The variable domain in full, completed from reference TRBV5-8 and TRBJ2-5, reads EAGVTQSPTHLIKTRGQQATLRCSPISGHTSVYWYQQALGLGLQFLLWYDEGEERNRGNFPPRFSGRQFPNYSSELNVNALELEDSALYLCASSSNGGYQETQYFGPGTRLLVL.

The chain couples TRBV5-4 to TRBJ2-1; D is uncertain. The CDR3 sequence is 13 residues long. V shed 0 bases and J shed 4 bases, with 5 bases lying between them. Germline CDR1 and CDR2: SGHNT and YYREEE (reference sequence). The chain's CDR3 is CASSLEPYNEQFF. The CDR3 bases are TGTGCCAGCAGCTTGGAGCCATACAATGAGCAGTTCTTC.

The CDR3 loop reads CASSRTGTGNTIYF. CDR3 DNA: TGTGCCAGCAGCAGGACAGGGACAGGAAACACCATATATTTT. V and J are TRBV7-9 and TRBJ1-3, with TRBD1 matching 8 bases. The CDR3 spans 14 residues. CDR1 is SEHNR and CDR2 is FQNEAQ in the germline V gene (reference sequence). With 5 bases clipped from V and 4 bases from J, the junction kept 4 bases outside the gene matches.

V and J are TRBV19 and TRBJ1-2, with no clear D. The CDR3 consists of 16 residues. CDR1 and CDR2 (germline): LNHDA, SQIVND (reference sequence). V lost 3 bases and J lost 5, with 19 bases in between. The CDR3 region is CASSIVGVAGSYGYTF. In DNA, the CDR3 is TGTGCCAGTAGTATCGTGGGTGTCGCCGGGTCGTATGGCTACACCTTC.

The J gene is TRBJ2-3, the V gene TRBV5-1; D perhaps matches TRBD1 (6 bases). V was trimmed by 4 bases and J by 0 bases, leaving 15 bases between them. The CDR3 loop spans 16 amino acids. In germline, CDR1 is SGHRS, CDR2 YFSETQ. The CDR3 DNA sequence: TGCGCCAGCAGCCCCAGGGTGGGGGCGAGCACAGATACGCAGTATTTT. This translates into CASSPRVGASTDTQYF.

The rearrangement links TRBV6-5 to TRBJ1-6; 11 bases fit TRBD1. Germline CDR1 MNHEY, CDR2 SVGAGI. V lost 2 bases, J lost 9 bases, and 6 bases stayed unmatched. CDR3 length equals 16 residues. The CDR3: CASSYHGQGAASPLHF. As DNA, the CDR3 is TGTGCCAGCAGTTACCACGGACAGGGGGCTGCTTCACCCCTCCACTTT.

This chain uses TRBV7-2 with TRBJ2-5; 9 bases match TRBD2. The CDR3 runs 15 residues. Trimming removed 3 bases from V and 0 bases from J; junction bases left unmatched: 2. From germline, CDR1 is SGHTA and CDR2 FQGNSA. DNA for the CDR3: TGTGCCAGCAGCTTCCTAGCGGGGAACCAAGAGACCCAGTACTTC. Protein: CASSFLAGNQETQYF.

This rearrangement joins TRBV5-1 to TRBJ1-1; 10 bases agree with TRBD1. V shed 4 bases and J 3 bases; nucleotides not matched to a gene: 12. CDR3 length equals 17 residues. Germline lookup yields CDR1 SGHRS and CDR2 YFSETQ. The CDR3 here is CASSPTGGAPRDTEAFF. In DNA form, the CDR3 reads TGCGCCAGCAGCCCGACAGGGGGCGCCCCTCGGGACACTGAAGCTTTCTTT.

J is TRBJ1-2 and V is TRBV4-1; TRBD1 aligns across 7 bases. Germline-derived CDR1 and CDR2 are MGHRA and YSYEKL. The CDR3 runs 15 residues. V gave up 0 bases and J gave up 8 bases; unmatched junction bases: 9. The CDR3 is CASSQDRRQGLGYTF. In DNA form, the CDR3 reads TGCGCCAGCAGCCAAGACCGAAGACAGGGCCTAGGCTACACCTTC.

This clone was observed once. The sample carries other DNA sequences with the same CDR3. The genes are TRBV2 and TRBJ2-3; 12 bases map to TRBD2. This CDR3 region has 15 residues. J was trimmed by 5 bases and V by 6 bases; bases with no gene match: 6. The germline gives CDR1 SNHLY, CDR2 FYNNEI. The CDR3 spells CASSPLAGGGDTQYF. The CDR3 DNA reads as TGTGCCAGCAGCCCACTAGCGGGAGGTGGAGATACGCAGTATTTT.